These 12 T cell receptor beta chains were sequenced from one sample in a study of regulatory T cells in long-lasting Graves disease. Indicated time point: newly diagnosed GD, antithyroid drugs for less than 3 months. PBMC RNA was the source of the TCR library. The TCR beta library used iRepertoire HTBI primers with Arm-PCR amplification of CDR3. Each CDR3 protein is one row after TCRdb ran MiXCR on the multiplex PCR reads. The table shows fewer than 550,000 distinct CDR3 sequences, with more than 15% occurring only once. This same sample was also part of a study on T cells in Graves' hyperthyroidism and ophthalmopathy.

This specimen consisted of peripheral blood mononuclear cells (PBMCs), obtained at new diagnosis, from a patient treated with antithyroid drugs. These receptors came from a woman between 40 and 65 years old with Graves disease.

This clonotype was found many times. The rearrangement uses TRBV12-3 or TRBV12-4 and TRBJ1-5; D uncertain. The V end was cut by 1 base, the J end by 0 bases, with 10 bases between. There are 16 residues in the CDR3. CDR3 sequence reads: CASSLGLGTSNQPQHF. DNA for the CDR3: TGTGCCAGCAGTTTAGGTTTGGGCACTAGCAATCAGCCCCAGCATTTT.

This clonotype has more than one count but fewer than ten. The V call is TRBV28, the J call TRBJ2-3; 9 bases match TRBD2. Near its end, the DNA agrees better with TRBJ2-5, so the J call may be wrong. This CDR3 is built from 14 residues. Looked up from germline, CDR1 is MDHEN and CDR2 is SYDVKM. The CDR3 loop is CASSLKRGAGTQYF. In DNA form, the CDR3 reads TGTGCCAGCAGTTTAAAGCGGGGGGCCGGTACCCAGTACTTC.

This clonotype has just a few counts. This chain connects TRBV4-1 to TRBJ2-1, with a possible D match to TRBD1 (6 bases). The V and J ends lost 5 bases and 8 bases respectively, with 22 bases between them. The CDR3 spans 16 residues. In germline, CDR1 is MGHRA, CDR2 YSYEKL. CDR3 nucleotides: TGCGCCAGCAGCAGCTTGACAGGACCCATTACGGATGAGCAGTTCTTC. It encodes CASSSLTGPITDEQFF.

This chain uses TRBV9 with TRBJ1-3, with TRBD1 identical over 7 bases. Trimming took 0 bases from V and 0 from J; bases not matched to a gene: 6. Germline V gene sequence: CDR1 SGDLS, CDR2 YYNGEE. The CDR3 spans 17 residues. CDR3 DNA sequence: TGTGCCAGCAGCGTAGGTAGGACAGGAAACTCTGGAAACACCATATATTTT. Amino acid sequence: CASSVGRTGNSGNTIYF.

CDR3 coding DNA: TGTGCCAGTAGACAAGCGAGGAACACTGAAGCTTTCTTT. It is translated as CASRQARNTEAFF. The chain joins TRBV19 to TRBJ1-1; D not certain. CDR3 length: 13 amino acids. V was cut by 6 bases and J by 1 base, with 9 bases left in between. Per germline, CDR1 LNHDA and CDR2 SQIVND (reference sequence).

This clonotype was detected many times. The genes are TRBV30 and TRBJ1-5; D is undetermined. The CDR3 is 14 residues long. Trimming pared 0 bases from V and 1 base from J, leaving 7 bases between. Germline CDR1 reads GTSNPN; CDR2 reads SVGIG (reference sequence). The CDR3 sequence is CAWSVGLSNQPQHF. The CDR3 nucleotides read TGTGCCTGGAGTGTAGGACTGAGCAATCAGCCCCAGCATTTT. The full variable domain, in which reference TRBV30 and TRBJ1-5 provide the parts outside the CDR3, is SQTIHQWPATLVQPVGSPLSLECTVEGTSNPNLYWYRQAAGRGLQLLFYSVGIGQISSEVPQNLSASRPQDRQFILSSKKLLLSDSGFYLCAWSVGLSNQPQHFGDGTRLSIL.

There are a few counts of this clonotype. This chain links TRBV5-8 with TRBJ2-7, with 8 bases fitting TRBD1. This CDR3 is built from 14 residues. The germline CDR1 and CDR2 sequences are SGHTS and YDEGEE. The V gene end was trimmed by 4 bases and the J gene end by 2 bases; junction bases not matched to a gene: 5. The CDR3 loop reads CASSRTGPPYEQYF. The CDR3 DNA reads TGTGCCAGCAGCAGGACAGGGCCCCCCTACGAGCAGTACTTC.

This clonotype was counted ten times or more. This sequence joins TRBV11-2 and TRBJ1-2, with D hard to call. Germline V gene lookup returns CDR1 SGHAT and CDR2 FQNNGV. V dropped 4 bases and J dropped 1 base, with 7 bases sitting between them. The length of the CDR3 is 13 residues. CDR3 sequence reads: CASSSDNNYGYTF. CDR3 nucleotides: TGTGCCAGCAGCTCCGACAATAACTATGGCTACACCTTC. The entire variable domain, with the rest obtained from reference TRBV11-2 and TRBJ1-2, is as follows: EAGVAQSPRYKIIEKRQSVAFWCNPISGHATLYWYQQILGQGPKLLIQFQNNGVVDDSQLPKDRFSAERLKGVDSTLKIQPAKLEDSAVYLCASSSDNNYGYTFGSGTRLTVV.

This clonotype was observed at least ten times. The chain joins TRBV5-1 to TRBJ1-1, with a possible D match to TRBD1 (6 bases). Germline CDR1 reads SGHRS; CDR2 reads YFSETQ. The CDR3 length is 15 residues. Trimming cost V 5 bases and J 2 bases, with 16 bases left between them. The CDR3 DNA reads TGCGCCAGCAGTTACTCCGGGACAAAAAACACTGAAGCTTTCTTT. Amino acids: CASSYSGTKNTEAFF. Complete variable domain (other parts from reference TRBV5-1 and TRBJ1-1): KAGVTQTPRYLIKTRGQQVTLSCSPISGHRSVSWYQQTPGQGLQFLFEYFSETQRNKGNFPGRFSGRQFSNSRSEMNVSTLELGDSALYLCASSYSGTKNTEAFFGQGTRLTVV.

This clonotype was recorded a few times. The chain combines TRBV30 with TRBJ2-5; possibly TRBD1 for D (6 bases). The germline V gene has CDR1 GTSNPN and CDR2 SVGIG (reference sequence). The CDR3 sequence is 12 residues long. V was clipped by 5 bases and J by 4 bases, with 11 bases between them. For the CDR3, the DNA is TGTGCCTGGGGGGACAATCGAGAGACCCAGTACTTC. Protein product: CAWGDNRETQYF.

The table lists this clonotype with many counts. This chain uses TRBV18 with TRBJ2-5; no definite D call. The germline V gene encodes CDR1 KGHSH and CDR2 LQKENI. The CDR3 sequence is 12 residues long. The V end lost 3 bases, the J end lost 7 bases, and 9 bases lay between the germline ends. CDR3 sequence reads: CASSPPGRTQYF. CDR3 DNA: TGTGCCAGCTCACCCCCTGGGCGGACCCAGTACTTC.

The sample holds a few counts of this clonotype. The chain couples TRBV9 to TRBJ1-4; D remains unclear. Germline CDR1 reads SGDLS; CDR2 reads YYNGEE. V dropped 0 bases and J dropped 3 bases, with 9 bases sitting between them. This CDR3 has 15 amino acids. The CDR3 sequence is CASSVAPAANEKLFF. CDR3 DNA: TGTGCCAGCAGCGTAGCCCCCGCTGCTAATGAAAAACTGTTTTTT.